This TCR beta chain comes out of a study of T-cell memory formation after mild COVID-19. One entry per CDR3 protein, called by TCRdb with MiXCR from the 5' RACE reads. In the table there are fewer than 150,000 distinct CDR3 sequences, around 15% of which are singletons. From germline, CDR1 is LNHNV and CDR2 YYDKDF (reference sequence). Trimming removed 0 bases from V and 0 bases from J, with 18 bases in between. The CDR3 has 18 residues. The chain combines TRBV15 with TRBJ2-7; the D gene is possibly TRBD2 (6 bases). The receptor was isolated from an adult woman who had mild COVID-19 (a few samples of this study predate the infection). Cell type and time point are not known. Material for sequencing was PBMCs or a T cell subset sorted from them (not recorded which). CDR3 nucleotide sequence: TGTGCCACCAGCAGAGAACCCCCCGGGGAGGTTAGCTCCTACGAGCAGTACTTC. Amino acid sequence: CATSREPPGEVSSYEQYF. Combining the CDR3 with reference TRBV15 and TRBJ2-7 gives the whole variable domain DAMVIQNPRYQVTQFGKPVTLSCSQTLNHNVMYWYQQKSSQAPKLLFHYYDKDFNNEADTPDNFQSRRPNTSFCFLDIRSPGLGDTAMYLCATSREPPGEVSSYEQYFGPGTRLTVT.